These 15 T cell receptor beta chains were sequenced from one sample in a study of blood T cell repertoires in COVID-19. Only in-frame clones appear in the TCRdb table, and some are missing; sequencing was by immunoSEQ multiplex PCR. In the table there are fewer than 200,000 clones, roughly four fifths of which are singletons. Specimen: peripheral blood. The receptors stem from a woman aged 80 or older with acute or convalescent COVID-19.

The rearrangement joins TRBV30 to TRBJ2-6, with 7 positions matching TRBD1. Losses at the gene ends were 5 bases for V and 2 bases for J; bases not matched to a gene: 0. The CDR3 contains 13 residues. Germline CDR1 reads GTSNPN; CDR2 reads SVGIG (reference sequence). CDR3 coding DNA: TGTGCCTGGGGGACAGCTGGGGCCAACGTCCTGACTTTC. This encodes CAWGTAGANVLTF. The full variable domain, completed using reference TRBV30 and TRBJ2-6, is SQTIHQWPATLVQPVGSPLSLECTVEGTSNPNLYWYRQAAGRGLQLLFYSVGIGQISSEVPQNLSASRPQDRQFILSSKKLLLSDSGFYLCAWGTAGANVLTFGAGSRLTVL.

This chain joins TRBV28 and TRBJ1-2; 8 positions match TRBD1. V lost 3 bases and J lost 7; bases outside the gene matches: 1. From germline, CDR1 is MDHEN and CDR2 SYDVKM. This CDR3 comprises 12 residues. DNA for the CDR3: TGTGCCAGCAGTTTCGACAGGGGTGGCTACACCTTC. Encoded protein: CASSFDRGGYTF.

The chain joins TRBV5-1 to TRBJ1-2; TRBD1 matches at 7 bases. After removal of 1 base from V and 3 bases from J, the junction contained 6 bases not matched to a gene. The germline V gene has CDR1 SGHRS and CDR2 YFSETQ. The CDR3 runs to 15 residues. In DNA, the CDR3 is TGCGCCAGCAGCTTGTTAGGACAGGCTGACTATGGCTACACCTTC. It specifies CASSLLGQADYGYTF.

The chain joins TRBV28 to TRBJ2-7; 8 bases fit TRBD1. This CDR3 comprises 16 residues. V was pared by 6 bases and J by 2 bases, with 12 bases of the junction left unmatched. CDR1 is MDHEN and CDR2 is SYDVKM in the germline V gene. This chain's CDR3 is CASSWPPGGTPYEQYF. Here the CDR3 DNA reads TGTGCCAGCAGCTGGCCGCCAGGGGGCACCCCCTACGAGCAGTACTTC.

The V and J genes are TRBV7-2 and TRBJ2-3; the D gene is possibly TRBD2 (6 bases). Looked up from germline, CDR1 is SGHTA and CDR2 is FQGNSA. This CDR3 has 15 residues. The V and J ends lost 5 bases and 6 bases respectively, with 18 bases between them. The CDR3 spells CASSPSRAGRDTQYF. The CDR3 nucleotides are TGTGCCAGCAGCCCCTCCCGAGCTGGGAGGGATACGCAGTATTTT.

The rearrangement uses TRBV7-3 and TRBJ2-3; maybe TRBD2 (5 bases). This CDR3 is built from 16 residues. Germline CDR1 reads SGHTA; CDR2 reads FQGTGA. Trimming pared 4 bases from V and 4 bases from J, leaving 18 bases between. The DNA of the CDR3 is TGTGCCAGCAGCTCCCTACGAGGGAATTCTCCAGATACGCAGTATTTT. The encoded protein is CASSSLRGNSPDTQYF.

This clone was seen once. The chain recombines TRBV19 with TRBJ2-2, with a weak D call TRBD1 (5 bases). Germline CDR1 and CDR2: LNHDA and SQIVND (reference sequence). Trimming shortened V by 4 bases and J by 9 bases, and 24 bases separated the two germline ends. The CDR3 is 17 amino acids. Here the CDR3 reads CASSTQRGLRSGRELFF. DNA of the CDR3: TGTGCCAGTAGTACACAAAGGGGCCTGAGGAGTGGCCGGGAGCTGTTTTTT.

The chain recombines TRBV7-2 with TRBJ2-1; D uncertain. Germline V gene sequence: CDR1 SGHTA, CDR2 FQGNSA. Deletions cut 0 bases from V and 0 bases from J, with 6 bases between. This CDR3 is built from 15 residues. The CDR3 DNA follows: TGTGCCAGCAGCTTAGCAGCTAGCTCCTACAATGAGCAGTTCTTC. Translated: CASSLAASSYNEQFF.

The J gene is TRBJ2-3, the V gene TRBV12-3 or TRBV12-4; D uncertain. The length of the CDR3 is 11 residues. V dropped 6 bases and J dropped 7 bases, with 8 bases sitting between them. CDR3 in amino acids: CASRLTYTQYF. CDR3 DNA: TGTGCCAGCAGGCTGACTTATACGCAGTATTTT.

This clone has more than one count but fewer than ten. This chain joins TRBV7-2 and TRBJ2-3, with 10 bases fitting TRBD2. CDR3 length: 15 amino acids. The ends lost 5 bases at V and 9 bases at J; junction bases unmatched: 11. From germline, CDR1 is SGHTA and CDR2 FQGNSA. CDR3 sequence: CASSPVLAGDGTQYF. The DNA for the CDR3 is TGTGCCAGCAGCCCCGTTCTAGCGGGGGATGGCACGCAGTATTTT.

This sequence joins TRBV5-1 and TRBJ1-1; TRBD1 matches 8 bases. V shed 5 bases and J 1 base; nucleotides not matched to a gene: 7. Germline V CDR1 and CDR2: SGHRS, YFSETQ. There are 15 residues in the CDR3. The CDR3 spells CASSITGTGNTEAFF. DNA for the CDR3: TGCGCCAGCAGTATTACGGGGACAGGGAACACTGAAGCTTTCTTT.

The chain is built from TRBV5-5 and TRBJ1-1, with 7 bases that match TRBD1. The length of the CDR3 is 15 residues. Germline V gives CDR1 SGHKS, CDR2 YYEKEE (reference sequence). V trimming: 3 bases; J trimming: 5 bases; junction bases outside the gene matches: 10. The CDR3 spells CASSSSRQGRTEAFF. DNA for the CDR3: TGTGCCAGCAGCTCCTCCCGACAGGGAAGGACTGAAGCTTTCTTT.

The chain couples TRBV7-2 to TRBJ1-1, with a weak D call TRBD1 (5 bases). This CDR3 region has 16 residues. V gave up 3 bases and J gave up 1 base, with 15 bases separating them. The germline gives CDR1 SGHTA, CDR2 FQGNSA. In DNA, the CDR3 is TGTGCCAGCAGCTTGCGAGTGTTTCAGGGGAACACTGAAGCTTTCTTT. Its protein is CASSLRVFQGNTEAFF.

Comments on this clone: Germline is not matched at one junction end, which may reflect a read error. This chain links TRBV7-2 with TRBJ2-7, with D possibly being TRBD2 (5 bases). This CDR3 has 12 amino acids. The germline gives CDR1 SGHTA, CDR2 FQGNSA. This CDR3 is CASSLGNGEKHF. As DNA, the CDR3 is TGTGCCAGCAGCTTAGGGAACGGGGAAAAGCACTTC.

The chain is built from TRBV5-1 and TRBJ1-3; possible D gene TRBD1, 6 bases. Germline V lookup: CDR1 SGHRS, CDR2 YFSETQ. V was cut by 4 bases and J by 1 base, with 12 bases left in between. This CDR3 has 15 residues. The chain's CDR3 is CASSVTGTSGNTIYF. The CDR3 DNA sequence: TGCGCCAGCAGCGTGACCGGGACATCTGGAAACACCATATATTTT.